The T cell receptor beta chain described here comes from a study of shared clonotypes between healthy human individuals. Sequencing used immunoSEQ multiplex PCR; TCRdb keeps in-frame clones, though not all of them. The data show over a million clones, more than 75% seen once. Trimming stripped 4 bases from V and 4 bases from J, with 14 bases between. The CDR3 covers 14 residues. Germline values: CDR1 SGHRS, CDR2 YFSETQ. Regarding this clone: The target antigen is unknown.

Study results and caveats: A handful of donors shared approximately 5% of their naive CD4 clonotypes.

The clonotype comes from a man aged 18 to 29 in good health. Some clones in this sample may be carry-over from other donors' samples. Specimen: memory CD4+ T cells from PBMCs. Subset here: CD45RA-negative fraction. The genes are TRBV5-1 and TRBJ1-2; D may be TRBD1 (5 bases). This CDR3 is CASSQVLGGYGYTF. The DNA for the CDR3 is TGCGCCAGCAGCCAGGTCCTCGGGGGCTATGGCTACACCTTC.